The present TCR beta chain was sequenced within a study of cytomegalovirus exposure and HLA in healthy donors. Overall study results and limits: Some TCR beta chains (approximately 180 of them) were listed as cytomegalovirus-associated.

Germline V gene sequence: CDR1 SGHNT, CDR2 YENEEA. The CDR3 runs 14 residues. V was clipped by 4 bases and J by 1 base, with 10 bases between them. Notes on this clone: Antigen: not known.

Generated by immunoSEQ multiplex PCR, the TCRdb table keeps only in-frame clones and is missing some. Altogether about 150,000 clones are present, roughly nine tenths being singletons, with the ten largest covering around 3.4%. The validation cohort, a group of 120 or so subjects, included the donors and was separate from the roughly 620-subject first cohort. This sequence joins TRBV11-3 and TRBJ1-1, with D perhaps TRBD1 (5 bases). The receptor's source is a woman under 30 in good health and CMV-seropositive. The sample taken for sequencing was PBMCs. CDR3 sequence reads: CASSSPRANTEAFF. CDR3 nucleotides: TGTGCCAGCAGCTCACCCAGGGCGAACACTGAAGCTTTCTTT.